The clone carrying this T cell receptor (beta chain) appeared a single time. This sample is drawn from a study of cytomegalovirus exposure and HLA in healthy donors. PCR primers comprised 60 Vbeta and 13 Jbeta primers. Sequencing used immunoSEQ multiplex PCR; TCRdb keeps in-frame clones, though not all of them. The data show fewer than 150,000 clones, about three quarters seen once. CDR3 length: 16 amino acids. V lost 3 bases and J lost 3, with 17 bases in between. Germline CDR1 and CDR2: MNHNS and SASEGT. The chain combines TRBV6-1 with TRBJ1-1, with D possibly matching TRBD1 (6 bases). The sample consisted of PBMCs. This clonotype originated in a man aged 35 to 55 in good health and CMV-seropositive. CDR3 sequence: CASSDRGGVLDTEAFF. In nucleotides, the CDR3 is TGTGCCAGCAGTGACAGGGGTGGTGTTTTGGACACTGAAGCTTTCTTT.